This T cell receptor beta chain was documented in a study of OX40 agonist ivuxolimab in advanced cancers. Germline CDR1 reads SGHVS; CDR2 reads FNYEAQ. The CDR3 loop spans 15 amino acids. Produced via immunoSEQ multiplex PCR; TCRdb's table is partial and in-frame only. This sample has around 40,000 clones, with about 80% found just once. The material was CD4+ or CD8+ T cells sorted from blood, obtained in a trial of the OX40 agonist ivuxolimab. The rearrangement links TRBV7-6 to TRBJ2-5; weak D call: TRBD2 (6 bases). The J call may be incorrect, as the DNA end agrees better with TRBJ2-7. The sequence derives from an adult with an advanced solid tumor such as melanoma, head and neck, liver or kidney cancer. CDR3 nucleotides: TGTGCCAGCAGCTTAGGTTCCCTAGCGACCTACGAGCAGTACTTC. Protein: CASSLGSLATYEQYF.